These T cell receptor beta chains were read from a single sample in a study of cytomegalovirus exposure and HLA in healthy donors. This table comes from immunoSEQ multiplex PCR, and its TCRdb copy is limited to in-frame clones, with some not included. The table has 85,000 to 120,000 clones, more than 65% seen once. Sequenced sample: PBMCs. All receptors derive from a woman aged 50 to 65 in good health and CMV-seropositive. The CDR3 runs from the conserved cysteine through the conserved F or W. A D gene is named only where the DNA matches it firmly. Size is omitted from some rows. Given values are once, few, many or a class for expanded clones.

d_call,v_call,j_call,clone_size,cdr3_nt,cdr3_aa
NA,TRBV7-2,TRBJ2-5,NA,TGTGCCAGCAGCTTAGCCACAGCCACAGGGGAGACCCAGTACTTC,CASSLATATGETQYF
TRBD1,TRBV28,TRBJ2-7,many,TGTGCCAGCAGAAGGACAGGGGGCCCCTACGAGCAGTACTTC,CASRRTGGPYEQYF
TRBD1,TRBV11-2,TRBJ1-5,NA,TGTGCCAGCAGCTTAAATACAGGGGCGGATCAGCCCCAGCATTTT,CASSLNTGADQPQHF
TRBD1,TRBV15,TRBJ1-6,NA,TGTGCCACCAGCACCCAGAACAGGGGCGGTTCACCCCTCCACTTT,CATSTQNRGGSPLHF
TRBD2,TRBV10-3,TRBJ2-7,NA,TGTGCCATCAGTGGACTTGGGGCTAGCGGCGAGCAGTACTTC,CAISGLGASGEQYF
NA,TRBV30,TRBJ1-2,NA,TGTGCCTGGAGTGTGAGTAGCTATGGCTACACCTTC,CAWSVSSYGYTF
TRBD2,TRBV2,TRBJ2-7,NA,TGTGCCAGCAGTCAGACTAGCGGGGGCCTAAGGGAGCAGTACTTC,CASSQTSGGLREQYF
TRBD2,TRBV30,TRBJ2-1,NA,TGTGCCTGTTACCAGCGGGGGGCAGCCTACAATGAGCAGTTCTTC,CACYQRGAAYNEQFF
TRBD2,TRBV5-4,TRBJ2-7,NA,TGTGCCAGCAGCCGGAGCGGGGAGGTCGGCGAGCAGTACTTC,CASSRSGEVGEQYF
TRBD1,TRBV27,TRBJ1-2,NA,TGTGCCAGCAGTCGACAGGGGTCCGCCAACTATGGCTACACCTTC,CASSRQGSANYGYTF
TRBD1,TRBV7-8,TRBJ2-4,NA,TGTGCCAGCAGCTTTTTAAACTACCGACAGGGGGCAAGGAGAGCCAAAAACATTCAGTACTTC,CASSFLNYRQGARRAKNIQYF
TRBD1,TRBV10-1,TRBJ2-2,NA,TGCGCCAGCAGTGAGGGACAGGGGAACACCGGGGAGCTGTTTTTT,CASSEGQGNTGELFF
NA,TRBV5-1,TRBJ1-3,NA,TGCGCCAGCAGCAAATCAGGGGCCGGAAACACCATATATTTT,CASSKSGAGNTIYF
NA,TRBV2,TRBJ1-1,NA,TGTGCCAAAAGAGGGACTGAAGCTTTCTTT,CAKRGTEAFF
NA,TRBV9,TRBJ2-1,NA,TGTGCCAGCAGCGGGGCAGGGAATTCCCGTGGCGTCTACAATGAGCAGTTCTTC,CASSGAGNSRGVYNEQFF